This section outlines one T cell receptor beta chain sequence together with its context. These data belong to a study of graft-versus-host responses after intestinal transplantation. Looking at the study overall: Anti-thymocyte globulin induction, then tacrolimus and steroids for around 3 years, went to all recipients.

Assay: immunoSEQ multiplex PCR; the TCRdb copy retains only in-frame clones and omits some. The table shows some 46,000 clones, with 80% to 95% occurring only once. Germline V lookup: CDR1 LNHDA, CDR2 SQIVND (reference sequence). The CDR3 has 14 residues. V lost 5 bases and J lost 2; bases outside the gene matches: 5. This sequence was found in a human patient who received an intestinal transplant, so some T cells may come from the graft donor. The sample in question was PBMCs, obtained more than 750 days after a first intestinal transplant, on the day of a second. The chain employs TRBV19 and TRBJ2-5, with 7 bases fitting TRBD2. The CDR3 DNA reads as TGTGCCAGTAGTGTAACTAGCGCACAAGAGACCCAGTACTTC. This gives the protein CASSVTSAQETQYF.